This paragraph reports one T cell receptor (beta chain). Its specificity is unknown. These data come from a study of post-analysis software for immune sequencing data. Study-wide points: Relative to controls, patients had 5 or 6 TRBV segments at higher frequency, with TRBV5-6, TRBV5-1 and TRBV20-1 among these. Normalized Chao1 diversity in multiple sclerosis patients fell significantly below that of controls.

Per the germline V gene, CDR1 is SGHRS and CDR2 is YFSETQ. Between the trimmed V and J ends, which lost 0 bases and 0 bases, there was a span of 10 bases. The CDR3 contains 16 residues. Incorporated into the TCR beta cDNA libraries were unique molecular identifiers, which served to reduce PCR and sequencing biases. T cells numbering 1 to 10 million yielded cDNA molecules that totaled about 500,000. TCRdb fed the PCR reads into MiXCR, producing one record per CDR3 protein. The sample consists of 600,000 to 750,000 distinct CDR3 sequences, 59% of them appearing once. This TCR derives from a girl aged 2 to 10 with multiple sclerosis. The chain has TRBV5-1 and TRBJ2-1; D may be TRBD2 (6 bases). The specimen was blood. The CDR3 coding sequence is TGCGCCAGCAGCTTGGACCGGGGGTTCTCCTACAATGAGCAGTTCTTC. This codes for CASSLDRGFSYNEQFF.